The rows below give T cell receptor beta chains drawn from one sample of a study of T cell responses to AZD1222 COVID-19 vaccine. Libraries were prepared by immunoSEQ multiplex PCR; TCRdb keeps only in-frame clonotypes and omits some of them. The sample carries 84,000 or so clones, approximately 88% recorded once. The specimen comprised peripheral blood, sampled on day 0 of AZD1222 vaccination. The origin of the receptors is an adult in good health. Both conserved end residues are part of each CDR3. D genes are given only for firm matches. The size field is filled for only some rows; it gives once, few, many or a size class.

CASSHQGNNQPQHF | TGTGCCAGCAGCCACCAGGGGAACAATCAGCCCCAGCATTTT | 14 | TRBV7-9 | - | - | TRBJ1-5
CASSLQGGQAFF | TGTGCCAGCAGCTTACAGGGAGGGCAAGCTTTCTTT | 12 | TRBV5-4 | few | - | TRBJ1-1
CATSRRADTQYF | TGTGCCACCAGCAGACGAGCAGATACGCAGTATTTT | 12 | TRBV15 | once | - | TRBJ2-3
CAWRGTANSPLHF | TGTGCCTGGAGAGGGACAGCGAATTCACCCCTCCACTTT | 13 | TRBV30 | once | TRBD1 | TRBJ1-6
CASKGTGATNEKLFF | TGTGCCAGCAAAGGGACAGGTGCAACTAATGAAAAACTGTTTTTT | 15 | TRBV2 | - | TRBD1 | TRBJ1-4
CASSLGTVNTGELFF | TGTGCCAGCAGCTTAGGGACGGTGAACACCGGGGAGCTGTTTTTT | 15 | TRBV7-9 | few | - | TRBJ2-2
CASSSMGLGIEQFF | TGTGCCAGCAGCTCTATGGGACTAGGTATTGAGCAGTTCTTC | 14 | TRBV7-3 | - | TRBD2 | TRBJ2-1
CASSPQRDREIYGYTF | TGTGCCAGCTCACCACAGCGCGACAGGGAAATCTATGGCTACACCTTC | 16 | TRBV18 | - | TRBD1 | TRBJ1-2
CASSPGTLNNEQFF | TGTGCCAGCAGCCCCGGGACACTCAACAATGAGCAGTTCTTC | 14 | TRBV27 | - | - | TRBJ2-1
CATSRSGRGTDTQYF | TGTGCCACCAGCAGAAGCGGGAGAGGAACAGATACGCAGTATTTT | 15 | TRBV15 | - | TRBD2 | TRBJ2-3
CASSLGQGGEKLFF | TGTGCCAGCAGCTTAGGACAGGGCGGTGAAAAACTGTTTTTT | 14 | TRBV7-9 | - | TRBD1 | TRBJ1-4
CASSMGAGGEQYF | TGTGCCAGTAGTATGGGTGCAGGCGGCGAGCAGTACTTC | 13 | TRBV19 | - | - | TRBJ2-7
CASRGRASHEETQYF | TGTGCCAGTAGGGGCAGGGCCAGCCATGAAGAGACCCAGTACTTC | 15 | TRBV19 | - | - | TRBJ2-5
CAWSVLRDRGWDYGYTF | TGTGCCTGGAGTGTTCTCCGGGACAGGGGATGGGACTATGGCTACACCTTC | 17 | TRBV30 | - | TRBD1 | TRBJ1-2
CASSLGQKNSPLHF | TGTGCCAGCAGCCTGGGACAGAAGAATTCACCCCTCCACTTT | 14 | TRBV3-1/TRBV3-2 | - | TRBD1 | TRBJ1-6
CASIFQGGGYGYTF | TGTGCCAGCATATTTCAGGGAGGGGGGTATGGCTACACCTTC | 14 | TRBV7-2 | - | - | TRBJ1-2
CASSQDSPPAGMGEAFF | TGTGCCAGCAGCCAAGATTCACCCCCGGCAGGGATGGGTGAAGCTTTCTTT | 17 | TRBV3-1/TRBV3-2 | - | - | TRBJ1-1
CASSTGGGGQPQHF | TGTGCCAGTAGTACGGGGGGGGGCGGTCAGCCCCAGCATTTT | 14 | TRBV19 | - | - | TRBJ1-5
CASNLRGRYGYTF | TGTGCCAGTAACCTCCGGGGCCGCTATGGCTACACCTTC | 13 | TRBV19 | - | - | TRBJ1-2
CASSHQTDSYEQYF | TGTGCCAGCAGCCATCAGACGGACTCCTACGAGCAGTACTTC | 14 | TRBV4-2 | - | - | TRBJ2-7
CASNPGGLNTEAFF | TGTGCCAGCAATCCAGGGGGCCTGAACACTGAAGCTTTCTTT | 14 | TRBV6-5 | - | TRBD1 | TRBJ1-1
CASRRGKDRGNGYTF | TGTGCCAGCAGGCGAGGGAAGGACAGGGGTAATGGCTACACCTTC | 15 | TRBV6-5 | - | TRBD1 | TRBJ1-2